This T cell receptor (beta chain) was captured by sequencing in a study of blood T cell repertoires in COVID-19. Study-wide context: The samples span acute and convalescent COVID-19 from the United States, Italy and Spain. From T cells, B-cell-depleted T cells, or PBMCs came the material, which was cDNA or gDNA.

Authors' processing steps: How many nucleated cells were present was estimated from reference gene primer amplification. The table came from immunoSEQ multiplex PCR; TCRdb's copy has only in-frame clones and leaves some out. The D gene and trimming were derived from the DNA, and the V and J assignments and clone size from that table. The data show about 150,000 clones, with around 80% seen just once and about 19% held by the top ten. The CDR3 has 13 residues. Germline lookup yields CDR1 MNHEY and CDR2 SVGAGI. Trimming removed 7 bases at V and 6 bases at J, with 16 bases between. Sequenced material: peripheral blood. The TCR originated in a woman in her 70s who had recovered from COVID-19. The chain uses TRBV6-5 and TRBJ2-7; possibly TRBD2 for D (6 bases). CDR3 DNA: TGTGCCAGCACCCCGGGAGTGGCGGGCGAGCAGTACTTC. As protein: CASTPGVAGEQYF.